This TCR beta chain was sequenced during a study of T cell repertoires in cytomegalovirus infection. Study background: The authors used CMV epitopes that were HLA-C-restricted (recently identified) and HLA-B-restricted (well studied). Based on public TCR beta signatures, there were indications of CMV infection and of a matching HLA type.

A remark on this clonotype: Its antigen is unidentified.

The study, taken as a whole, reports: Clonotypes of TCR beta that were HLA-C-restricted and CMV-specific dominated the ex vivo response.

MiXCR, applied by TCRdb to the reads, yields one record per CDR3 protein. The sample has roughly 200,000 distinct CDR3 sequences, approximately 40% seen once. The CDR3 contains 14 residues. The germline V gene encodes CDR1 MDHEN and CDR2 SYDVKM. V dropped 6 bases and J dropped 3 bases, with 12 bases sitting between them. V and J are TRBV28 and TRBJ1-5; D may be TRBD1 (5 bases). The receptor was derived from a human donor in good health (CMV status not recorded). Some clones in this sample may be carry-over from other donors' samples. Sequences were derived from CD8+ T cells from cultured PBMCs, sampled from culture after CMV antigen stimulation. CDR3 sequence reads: CASRWWGVNQPQHF. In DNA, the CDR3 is TGTGCCAGCAGGTGGTGGGGGGTCAATCAGCCCCAGCATTTT.